The clone carrying this T cell receptor beta chain was observed once. Its antigen is still unknown. The CDR3 is 15 amino acids. Germline CDR1 SGDLS, CDR2 YYNGEE. Trimming removed 0 bases from V and 6 bases from J, with 14 bases in between. Only in-frame clones appear in the TCRdb table, and some are missing; sequencing was by immunoSEQ multiplex PCR. The table has around 110,000 clones, about 92% seen once. This entry comes from a study of CD4+ T cells in melanoma. Study-wide results and caveats: Diverse differentiation states were reported for melanoma neoantigen-specific CD4+ T cells. A reported correlation linked neoantigen-specific CD4+ T cells to CD8+, macrophage and B cell function.

J is TRBJ2-3 and V is TRBV9; no clear D. The clonotype comes from a human donor with melanoma. The sample was peripheral blood. The CDR3 here is CASSVGVGVGDTQYF. CDR3 in DNA: TGTGCCAGCAGCGTAGGAGTTGGGGTCGGGGATACGCAGTATTTT.